The 14 T cell receptor beta chains reported below all come from one sample, sequenced in a study of blood T cell repertoires in COVID-19. Generated by immunoSEQ multiplex PCR, the TCRdb table keeps only in-frame clones and is missing some. The repertoire holds 200,000 to 300,000 clones, with around four fifths as singletons. Material for sequencing was peripheral blood. These receptor sequences come from a woman aged 60-75 years with active or convalescent COVID-19.

This rearrangement joins TRBV10-3 to TRBJ1-2, with a tentative D call TRBD1 (5 bases). This CDR3 has 16 amino acids. V dropped 2 bases and J dropped 5 bases, with 18 bases sitting between them. Germline V CDR1 and CDR2: ENHRY, SYGVKD. CDR3 nucleotides: TGTGCCATCAGTGAGGCCGGGGGTACCGCTGGTTATGGCTACACCTTC. It encodes CAISEAGGTAGYGYTF.

The chain couples TRBV5-1 to TRBJ2-5; D perhaps matches TRBD1 (5 bases). The CDR3 is made up of 14 amino acids. Deletions cut 3 bases from V and 5 bases from J, with 14 bases between. CDR1 is SGHRS and CDR2 is YFSETQ in the germline V gene. In nucleotides, the CDR3 is TGCGCCAGCAGCTCAACGGCAGGGCGGGAGACCCAGTACTTC. It is translated as CASSSTAGRETQYF.

The gene calls are TRBV7-2 and TRBJ2-3; TRBD2 aligns across 11 bases. Germline V CDR1 and CDR2: SGHTA, FQGNSA. This CDR3 comprises 15 residues. Unmatched junction bases numbered 4, after V lost 3 bases and J lost 5 bases. CDR3: CASSFSGGEGDTQYF. CDR3 bases: TGTGCCAGCAGCTTTAGCGGGGGGGAGGGAGATACGCAGTATTTT.

The genes are TRBV15 and TRBJ2-3; TRBD1 agrees at 7 bases. Germline CDR1 reads LNHNV; CDR2 reads YYDKDF (reference sequence). The length of the CDR3 is 18 residues. With 0 bases clipped from V and 1 base from J, the junction kept 10 bases outside the gene matches. In DNA, the CDR3 is TGTGCCACCAGCAGAGATTTACTCGACAGGGATGGCACAGATACGCAGTATTTT. It encodes CATSRDLLDRDGTDTQYF. The full variable domain, in which reference TRBV15 and TRBJ2-3 provide the parts outside the CDR3, is DAMVIQNPRYQVTQFGKPVTLSCSQTLNHNVMYWYQQKSSQAPKLLFHYYDKDFNNEADTPDNFQSRRPNTSFCFLDIRSPGLGDTAMYLCATSRDLLDRDGTDTQYFGPGTRLTVL.

This clone has only one observation. J is TRBJ2-3 and V is TRBV30, with 13 bases identical to TRBD2. The V gene end was trimmed by 7 bases and the J gene end by 5 bases; junction bases not matched to a gene: 6. This CDR3 is built from 14 residues. Germline CDR1 is GTSNPN and CDR2 is SVGIG (reference sequence). CDR3 in amino acids: CASGTSGTIDTQYF. The CDR3 nucleotides are TGTGCCTCTGGGACTAGCGGGACGATAGATACGCAGTATTTT. Filled out from reference TRBV30 and TRBJ2-3, the complete variable domain reads SQTIHQWPATLVQPVGSPLSLECTVEGTSNPNLYWYRQAAGRGLQLLFYSVGIGQISSEVPQNLSASRPQDRQFILSSKKLLLSDSGFYLCASGTSGTIDTQYFGPGTRLTVL.

The rearrangement joins TRBV5-4 to TRBJ1-6, with D unresolved. The length of the CDR3 is 15 residues. Deletions cut 0 bases from V and 10 bases from J, with 14 bases between. Germline-derived CDR1 and CDR2 are SGHNT and YYREEE (reference sequence). CDR3 sequence: CASSLGSSRRSPLHF. CDR3 nucleotides: TGTGCCAGCAGCTTGGGAAGCTCCCGAAGATCACCCCTCCACTTT.

This sequence joins TRBV2 and TRBJ1-2; D may be TRBD1 (5 bases). Germline CDR1 SNHLY, CDR2 FYNNEI. Trimming shortened V by 0 bases and J by 5 bases, and 13 bases separated the two germline ends. This CDR3 region has 15 residues. The CDR3, as DNA: TGTGCCAGCAGTGAAGCTAGGGGAATAGAGTATGGCTACACCTTC. Translating it yields CASSEARGIEYGYTF. The full variable domain, completed using reference TRBV2 and TRBJ1-2, is EPEVTQTPSHQVTQMGQEVILRCVPISNHLYFYWYRQILGQKVEFLVSFYNNEISEKSEIFDDQFSVERPDGSNFTLKIRSTKLEDSAMYFCASSEARGIEYGYTFGSGTRLTVV.

The genes are TRBV5-1 and TRBJ2-5; 13 nucleotides agree with TRBD2. Germline CDR1 is SGHRS and CDR2 is YFSETQ. This CDR3 spans 16 amino acids. Trimming at V came to 4 bases and at J to 1 base, leaving 4 bases not matched to a gene. CDR3 nucleotides: TGCGCCAGCAGCCTAGGACTAGCGGGGGCCCAAGAGACCCAGTACTTC. Translation: CASSLGLAGAQETQYF.

This clone was picked up a small number of times. V usage is TRBV9 and J usage is TRBJ2-3; a possible D gene is TRBD2 (6 bases). The CDR3 is made up of 14 amino acids. Trimming left V 0 bases short and J 4 bases short, with 9 bases between. Per the germline V gene, CDR1 is SGDLS and CDR2 is YYNGEE. CDR3 loop: CASSVGGDSDTQYF. CDR3 sequence (DNA): TGTGCCAGCAGCGTAGGGGGGGACTCAGATACGCAGTATTTT.

The J gene is TRBJ2-2, the V gene TRBV28; TRBD1 agrees at 11 bases. Germline assignment: CDR1 MDHEN and CDR2 SYDVKM. V dropped 6 bases and J dropped 5; count of bases not matched to a gene: 11. The CDR3 extends over 17 amino acids. The DNA of the CDR3 is TGTGCCAGCAGCTCCACCGGGACAGGGGGTGGAACCGGGGAGCTGTTTTTT. It specifies CASSSTGTGGGTGELFF.

CDR3 coding DNA: TGTGCCAGCAGCCCAACGGGGGAACCTGGAAACACCATATATTTT. Its translation: CASSPTGEPGNTIYF. The V and J genes are TRBV2 and TRBJ1-3, with D perhaps matching TRBD1 (5 bases). The CDR3 spans 15 residues. V dropped 6 bases and J dropped 2 bases, with 14 bases sitting between them. CDR1 and CDR2 (germline): SNHLY, FYNNEI.

The chain employs TRBV3-1 (or the pseudogene TRBV3-2) and TRBJ2-7; D remains ambiguous. With 1 base removed from V and 3 bases from J, the gap between germline ends came to 10 bases. Germline loops: CDR1 LGHDT, CDR2 YNNKEL (reference sequence). This CDR3 has 14 amino acids. The CDR3 region has the DNA TGTGCCAGCAGCCAAGCCCCCGGAGACTACGAGCAGTACGTC. This sequence encodes CASSQAPGDYEQYV.

The chain couples TRBV7-2 to TRBJ2-7; the match to TRBD2 covers 8 bases. The CDR3 is 15 residues long. The V gene end was trimmed by 5 bases and the J gene end by 4 bases; junction bases not matched to a gene: 10. The V gene's germline CDR1 is SGHTA and CDR2 FQGNSA. CDR3 protein: CASSPELAESYEQYF. CDR3 nucleotides: TGTGCCAGCAGCCCCGAACTAGCGGAGAGTTACGAGCAGTACTTC.

V usage is TRBV5-1 and J usage is TRBJ1-6; tentatively, D is TRBD1 (5 bases). V lost 0 bases and J 0 bases, leaving 7 bases between the germline ends. Germline CDR1 SGHRS, CDR2 YFSETQ. The CDR3 length is 16 residues. The CDR3 region has the DNA TGCGCCAGCAGCTTGGAGGGGCACTCCTATAATTCACCCCTCCACTTT. This sequence encodes CASSLEGHSYNSPLHF.